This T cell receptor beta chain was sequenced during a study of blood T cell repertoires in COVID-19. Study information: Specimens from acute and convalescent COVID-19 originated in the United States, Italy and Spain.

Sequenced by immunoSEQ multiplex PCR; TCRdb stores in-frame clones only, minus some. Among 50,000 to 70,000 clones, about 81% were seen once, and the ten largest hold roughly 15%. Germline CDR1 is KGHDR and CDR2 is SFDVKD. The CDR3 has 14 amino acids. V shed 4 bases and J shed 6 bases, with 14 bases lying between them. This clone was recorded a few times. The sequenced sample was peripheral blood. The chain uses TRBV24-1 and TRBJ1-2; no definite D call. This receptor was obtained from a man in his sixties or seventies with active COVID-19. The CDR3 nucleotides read TGTGCCACCAGTGACTCGAGAGGATACGATGGCTACACCTTC. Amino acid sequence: CATSDSRGYDGYTF.